This T cell receptor (beta chain) appears in the sequencing data of a study of T cells after yellow fever vaccination. From the 5' RACE reads, TCRdb called clonotypes with MiXCR, one entry per CDR3 protein. This table has about 500,000 distinct CDR3 sequences, about a sixth appearing once. The CDR3 runs to 15 residues. Per the germline V gene, CDR1 is LGHNA and CDR2 is YNFKEQ. V gave up 1 base and J gave up 2 bases, with 10 bases separating them. The specimen comprised PBMCs, sampled 5 to 6 days after the first yellow fever vaccination. This chain links TRBV4-2 with TRBJ2-3; TRBD1 might be the D (6 bases). The sequence derives from a man younger than 35 who received the YFV17D yellow fever vaccine. The CDR3 protein is CASSQGQENTDTQYF. The CDR3 DNA sequence: TGTGCCAGCAGCCAAGGACAGGAGAACACAGATACGCAGTATTTT.